A single sample gave rise to the 20 T cell receptor beta chains below, sequenced in a study of glioma-infiltrating T cells (dated by TCRdb to about 2016). Sequencing was carried out with an Illumina MiSeq. TCR alpha and beta CDR3 regions were amplified with the iRepertoire nested amplicon-rescue multiplex PCR (arm-PCR) platform from RNA. TCRdb reprocessing: public reads trimmed at Q25 with fastp, clones called with MiXCR, in-frame beta chains kept. Every distinct CDR3 protein forms one entry, paired with its most common genes and DNA. In all, the sample holds 300,000 to 400,000 distinct CDR3 sequences, and 41% of those were seen once. 12% of the sample lies in the top ten. The material sequenced was glioma tissue, nonneoplastic brain tissue, or PBMCs (not recorded which). Receptor source: a human donor with low-grade glioma or glioblastoma, undergoing nonglioma brain surgery, or in good health (not recorded which).

V gene TRBV20-1 combines with J gene TRBJ2-1; 10 positions match TRBD2. V shed 5 bases, J shed 0 bases, and the junction held 7 bases outside the gene matches. The CDR3 extends over 16 amino acids. Germline V CDR1 and CDR2: DFQATT, SNEGSKA (reference sequence). The CDR3 nucleotides are TGCAGTGCTTGGTCTAGCGGGGGAACCTCCTACAATGAGCAGTTCTTC. Translating gives CSAWSSGGTSYNEQFF.

In regard to this clonotype: A much more abundant neighbour one base away suggests this may be a read error. This rearrangement joins TRBV20-1 to TRBJ2-1; perhaps TRBD1 as D (5 bases). The germline CDR1 and CDR2 sequences are DFQATT and SNEGSKA (reference sequence). Trimming cost V 0 bases and J 5 bases, with 17 bases left between them. The CDR3 is 16 amino acids. The DNA for the CDR3 is TGCAGTGCTAGAGATTCTCACCAGGGATTCCACAATGAGCAGTTCTTC. Its protein product is CSARDSHQGFHNEQFF.

This clonotype appeared many times. The rearrangement joins TRBV6-1 to TRBJ2-1; tentatively, D is TRBD1 or TRBD2 (6 bases each). This CDR3 contains 15 residues. The germline V gene has CDR1 MNHNS and CDR2 SASEGT. The germline V and J ends were trimmed by 9 bases and 9 bases, with 24 bases remaining between them. CDR3 sequence: CASHSRGVGGGEQFF. The CDR3 bases are TGTGCCAGTCATTCTAGGGGGGTAGGGGGAGGTGAGCAGTTCTTC.

This clonotype was found a few times. The J gene is TRBJ2-5, the V gene TRBV4-2; maybe TRBD2 (6 bases). Trimming took off 5 bases at V and 4 bases at J, with 17 bases between the two ends. The CDR3 has 15 residues. Germline V CDR1 and CDR2: LGHNA, YNFKEQ. The CDR3 DNA reads TGTGCCAGCAGCGGAAAGCGGGTGGATGGAGAGACCCAGTACTTC. It codes for CASSGKRVDGETQYF.

This clonotype was detected a few times. The chain couples TRBV7-9 to TRBJ2-5, with no clear D. Trimming stripped 0 bases from V and 1 base from J, with 9 bases between. CDR1 and CDR2 (germline): SEHNR, FQNEAQ (reference sequence). The CDR3 totals 15 residues. The CDR3: CASSLARALQETQYF. The CDR3 nucleotides read TGTGCCAGCAGCTTAGCGAGAGCGCTCCAAGAGACCCAGTACTTC.

The table lists this clonotype with many counts. The chain recombines TRBV6-2 or TRBV6-3 with TRBJ2-5; D unclear. Germline V gene lookup returns CDR1 MNHEY and CDR2 SVGEGT. This CDR3 has 14 amino acids. V was trimmed by 4 bases and J by 2 bases, leaving 11 bases between them. The CDR3 region has the DNA TGTGCCAGCAGTTCCAGGTCGGTTCAAGAGACCCAGTACTTC. Protein product: CASSSRSVQETQYF.

A few counts support this clonotype. The chain combines TRBV6-2 or TRBV6-3 with TRBJ1-5, with D perhaps TRBD1 (5 bases). The CDR3 sequence is 16 residues long. The germline V gene encodes CDR1 MNHEY and CDR2 SVGEGT. The V gene lost 2 bases and the J gene lost 1 base, with 12 bases spanning the gap. CDR3 sequence reads: CASSYAARQSNQPQHF. CDR3 coding DNA: TGTGCCAGCAGTTACGCCGCCCGACAGAGCAATCAGCCCCAGCATTTT.

The chain employs TRBV5-4 and TRBJ2-5; D not certain. Between the trimmed V and J ends, which lost 4 bases and 0 bases, there was a span of 7 bases. Germline-derived CDR1 and CDR2 are SGHNT and YYREEE (reference sequence). The CDR3 runs to 13 residues. CDR3 sequence reads: CASSPEYQETQYF. CDR3 DNA sequence: TGTGCCAGCAGCCCTGAGTACCAAGAGACCCAGTACTTC.

The genes are TRBV28 and TRBJ2-7, with 9 bases aligning to TRBD2. Per the germline V gene, CDR1 is MDHEN and CDR2 is SYDVKM. Trimming took 2 bases from V and 6 from J; bases not matched to a gene: 8. The CDR3 totals 15 residues. The CDR3 reads CASSLAGREGSEQYF. The CDR3 DNA reads as TGTGCCAGCAGTTTAGCGGGGCGGGAGGGTTCCGAGCAGTACTTC.

This clonotype was seen ten or more times. The V and J genes are TRBV28 and TRBJ2-3; 8 nucleotides line up with TRBD1. After removal of 1 base from V and 4 bases from J, the junction contained 4 bases not matched to a gene. Germline V gene data show CDR1 as MDHEN and CDR2 as SYDVKM. This CDR3 is built from 15 residues. DNA for the CDR3: TGTGCCAGCAGTTTATATGCAGGGGGCGCAGATACGCAGTATTTT. It specifies CASSLYAGGADTQYF.

The chain carries TRBV5-5 and TRBJ1-1; 9 nucleotides match TRBD1. CDR1 and CDR2 from the germline V gene are SGHKS and YYEKEE (reference sequence). V was pared by 3 bases and J by 5 bases, with 11 bases of the junction left unmatched. There are 16 residues in the CDR3. CDR3 sequence reads: CASSSGQGLPWTEAFF. CDR3 nucleotides: TGTGCCAGCAGCTCGGGACAGGGACTACCATGGACTGAAGCTTTCTTT.

About this clonotype: It may be a read error: a sequence one base away is much more abundant. J is TRBJ1-6 and V is TRBV6-2 or TRBV6-3, with D unresolved. V gave up 4 bases and J gave up 11 bases, with 15 bases separating them. The CDR3 has 14 residues. The germline gives CDR1 MNHEY, CDR2 SVGEGT. DNA of the CDR3: TGTGCCAGCAGTTTTATCAGTCAAAATCCACCCCTCCACTTT. Translation gives CASSFISQNPPLHF.

This chain joins TRBV4-1 and TRBJ2-7; D is ambiguous. This CDR3 comprises 13 residues. Germline assignment: CDR1 MGHRA and CDR2 YSYEKL. Trimming left V 1 base short and J 3 bases short, with 7 bases between. DNA of the CDR3: TGCGCCAGCAGCCAAGTCGCTAGCTACGAGCAGTACTTC. The encoded protein is CASSQVASYEQYF.

The chain couples TRBV6-1 to TRBJ2-1; 8 positions match TRBD1. The germline CDR1 and CDR2 sequences are MNHNS and SASEGT. This CDR3 is built from 15 residues. After removal of 2 bases from V and 8 bases from J, the junction contained 8 bases not matched to a gene. CDR3 protein: CASSEIGQGPYEQFF. The CDR3 DNA reads TGTGCCAGCAGTGAAATCGGACAGGGCCCTTATGAGCAGTTCTTC.

This clonotype turned up a few times. This chain joins TRBV6-1 and TRBJ2-1; a possible D gene is TRBD2 (8 bases). V lost 3 bases to trimming and J lost 7 bases, with 31 bases between them. CDR3 length: 20 residues. Germline V lookup: CDR1 MNHNS, CDR2 SASEGT. CDR3: CASSDGPGGTGGVPMNEQFF. The CDR3 DNA is TGTGCCAGCAGTGACGGGCCAGGGGGAACGGGGGGGGTCCCCATGAATGAGCAGTTCTTC.

A remark on this clonotype: A much larger clone differs by one base, so this may be a read error. The chain employs TRBV28 and TRBJ2-1, with 10 bases lining up with TRBD1. From germline, CDR1 is MDHEN and CDR2 SYDVKM. J was trimmed by 2 bases and V by 3 bases; bases with no gene match: 4. The length of the CDR3 is 16 residues. CDR3 sequence (DNA): TGTGCCAGCAGTTTGTGGGGACAGGGGCCCTACAATGAGCAGTTCTTC. It yields the protein CASSLWGQGPYNEQFF.

V is TRBV20-1 and J is TRBJ1-1; D uncertain. Germline CDR1 DFQATT, CDR2 SNEGSKA (reference sequence). Trimming took off 1 base at V and 8 bases at J, with 11 bases between the two ends. The CDR3 loop spans 12 amino acids. This CDR3 reads CSARAIYYEAFF. In DNA form, the CDR3 reads TGCAGTGCTAGAGCTATTTATTACGAAGCTTTCTTT.

This clonotype occurred many times. This chain joins TRBV20-1 and TRBJ1-1; 7 bases map to TRBD1. The CDR3 length is 14 residues. Germline CDR1 is DFQATT and CDR2 is SNEGSKA (reference sequence). The V gene end was trimmed by 5 bases and the J gene end by 5 bases; junction bases not matched to a gene: 11. Here the CDR3 DNA reads TGCAGTGCTCCCAGGACAGGCGTCCGAACTGAAGCTTTCTTT. Protein product: CSAPRTGVRTEAFF.

The J gene is TRBJ2-5, the V gene TRBV7-2; TRBD2 matches 9 bases. CDR3 length equals 15 residues. From germline, CDR1 is SGHTA and CDR2 FQGNSA. Trimming cost V 2 bases and J 2 bases; bases outside gene matches: 3. The CDR3 sequence: CASSLKAGGQETQYF. CDR3 nucleotide sequence: TGTGCCAGCAGCTTAAAAGCGGGAGGACAAGAGACCCAGTACTTC.

This clonotype was found a few times. This chain joins TRBV19 and TRBJ1-1; D gene ambiguous. This CDR3 spans 16 amino acids. Trimming shortened V by 2 bases and J by 6 bases, and 19 bases separated the two germline ends. In germline, CDR1 is LNHDA, CDR2 SQIVND (reference sequence). In DNA, the CDR3 is TGTGCCAGTAGTATATTACGCGGCCCGAGTTTTGCTGAAGCTTTCTTT. It is translated as CASSILRGPSFAEAFF. Complete variable domain (other parts from reference TRBV19 and TRBJ1-1): DGGITQSPKYLFRKEGQNVTLSCEQNLNHDAMYWYRQDPGQGLRLIYYSQIVNDFQKGDIAEGYSVSREKKESFPLTVTSAQKNPTAFYLCASSILRGPSFAEAFFGQGTRLTVV.